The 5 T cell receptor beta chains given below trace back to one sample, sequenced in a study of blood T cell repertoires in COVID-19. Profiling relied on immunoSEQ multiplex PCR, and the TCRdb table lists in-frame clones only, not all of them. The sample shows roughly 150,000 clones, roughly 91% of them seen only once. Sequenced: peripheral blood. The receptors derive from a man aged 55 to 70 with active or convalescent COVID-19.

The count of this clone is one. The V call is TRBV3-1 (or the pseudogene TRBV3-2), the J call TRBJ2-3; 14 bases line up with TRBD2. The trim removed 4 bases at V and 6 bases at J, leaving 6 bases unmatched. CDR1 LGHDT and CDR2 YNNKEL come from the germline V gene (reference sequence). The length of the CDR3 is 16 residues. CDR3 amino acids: CASSRLTSGRGDTQYF. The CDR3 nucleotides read TGTGCCAGCAGCCGTTTGACTAGCGGGAGGGGGGATACGCAGTATTTT.

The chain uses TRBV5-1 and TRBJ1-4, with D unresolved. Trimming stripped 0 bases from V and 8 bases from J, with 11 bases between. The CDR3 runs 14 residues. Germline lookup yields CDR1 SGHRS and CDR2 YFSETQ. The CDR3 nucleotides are TGCGCCAGCAGCTTGGTTGACGACGGGGAAAAACTGTTTTTT. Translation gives CASSLVDDGEKLFF.

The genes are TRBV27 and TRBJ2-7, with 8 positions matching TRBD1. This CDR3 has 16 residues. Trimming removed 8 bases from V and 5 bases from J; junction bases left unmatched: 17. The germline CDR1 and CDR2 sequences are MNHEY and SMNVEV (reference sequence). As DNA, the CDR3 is TGTGCCAGCCCCCTGGGGTTCGGACAGGGTTTCGACGAGCAGTACTTC. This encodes CASPLGFGQGFDEQYF.

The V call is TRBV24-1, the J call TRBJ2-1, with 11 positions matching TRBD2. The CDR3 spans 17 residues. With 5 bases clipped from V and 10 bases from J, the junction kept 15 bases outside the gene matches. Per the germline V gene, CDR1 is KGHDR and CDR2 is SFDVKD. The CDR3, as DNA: TGTGCCACCAGTGCCAGTACGGGACTAGCGGCCGTAGGGGAGCAGTTCTTC. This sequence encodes CATSASTGLAAVGEQFF.

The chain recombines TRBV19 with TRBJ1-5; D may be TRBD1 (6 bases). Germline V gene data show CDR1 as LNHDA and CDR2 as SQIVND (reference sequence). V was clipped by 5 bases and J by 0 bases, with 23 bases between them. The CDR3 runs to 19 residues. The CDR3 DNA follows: TGTGCCAGTAGTGCAATCGGAGGACAGTTAACGAATAGCAATCAGCCCCAGCATTTT. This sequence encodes CASSAIGGQLTNSNQPQHF. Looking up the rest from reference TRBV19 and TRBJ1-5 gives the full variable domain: DGGITQSPKYLFRKEGQNVTLSCEQNLNHDAMYWYRQDPGQGLRLIYYSQIVNDFQKGDIAEGYSVSREKKESFPLTVTSAQKNPTAFYLCASSAIGGQLTNSNQPQHFGDGTRLSIL.